Listed below are T cell receptor beta chains from one sample, sequenced in a study of a mutant IDH1 vaccine in newly diagnosed glioma. Their target antigens are unknown. Profiling relied on immunoSEQ multiplex PCR, and the TCRdb table lists in-frame clones only, not all of them. This table has tens of thousands of clones, around 81% appearing once. This material consisted of PBMCs, taken from a glioma patient whose treatment included an IDH1 peptide vaccine. The receptors were gathered from a man aged 40-55 years with glioma. Each CDR3 is given with its conserved first and last residue. Each record gives: D gene, V gene, clone size, J gene, CDR3 protein, CDR3 DNA. D genes are given only for firm matches. Size values are once, few and many counts, or a class for expanded clones, and some rows have none.

D gene: NA; V gene: TRBV7-2; clone size: NA; J gene: TRBJ2-7; CDR3 protein: CASSLDHEQYF; CDR3 DNA: TGTGCCAGCAGCTTAGACCACGAGCAGTACTTC
D gene: TRBD1; V gene: TRBV7-9; clone size: NA; J gene: TRBJ2-7; CDR3 protein: CASSPPGQGYEQYF; CDR3 DNA: TGTGCCAGCAGCCCCCCGGGACAGGGATACGAGCAGTACTTC
D gene: TRBD1; V gene: TRBV19; clone size: NA; J gene: TRBJ1-1; CDR3 protein: CASSILGQVVPEAFF; CDR3 DNA: TGTGCCAGTAGTATATTGGGACAGGTGGTACCTGAAGCTTTCTTT
D gene: NA; V gene: TRBV4-3; clone size: NA; J gene: TRBJ2-5; CDR3 protein: CASSQEIVERKKTQYF; CDR3 DNA: TGCGCCAGCAGCCAAGAGATCGTGGAGAGGAAAAAGACCCAGTACTTC
D gene: NA; V gene: TRBV6-5; clone size: NA; J gene: TRBJ1-2; CDR3 protein: CASSRHLIENYGYTF; CDR3 DNA: TGTGCCAGCAGTCGACACCTAATAGAAAACTATGGCTACACCTTC
D gene: NA; V gene: TRBV7-9; clone size: NA; J gene: TRBJ2-2; CDR3 protein: CASSLLRNTGELFF; CDR3 DNA: TGTGCCAGCAGCTTATTGAGGAACACCGGGGAGCTGTTTTTT
D gene: TRBD1; V gene: TRBV6-5; clone size: NA; J gene: TRBJ2-5; CDR3 protein: CASRDRPSLETQYF; CDR3 DNA: TGTGCCAGCAGGGACAGGCCCTCCTTGGAGACCCAGTACTTC
D gene: NA; V gene: TRBV6-4; clone size: few; J gene: TRBJ1-2; CDR3 protein: CASSDGSYGYTF; CDR3 DNA: TGTGCCAGCAGTGATGGCTCCTATGGCTACACCTTC
D gene: NA; V gene: TRBV2; clone size: NA; J gene: TRBJ2-1; CDR3 protein: CASTLGASNEQFF; CDR3 DNA: TGTGCCAGCACCCTGGGCGCTAGCAATGAGCAGTTCTTC
D gene: NA; V gene: TRBV7-9; clone size: NA; J gene: TRBJ1-2; CDR3 protein: CASSVTGTKDNYGYTF; CDR3 DNA: TGTGCCAGCAGCGTAACCGGGACCAAAGATAACTATGGCTACACCTTC
D gene: TRBD2; V gene: TRBV5-4; clone size: NA; J gene: TRBJ2-3; CDR3 protein: CASSLLGGGEDTQYF; CDR3 DNA: TGTGCCAGCAGCTTGTTGGGCGGGGGTGAGGATACGCAGTATTTT
D gene: NA; V gene: TRBV7-2; clone size: once; J gene: TRBJ1-4; CDR3 protein: CASRDDAGGMSEKLFF; CDR3 DNA: TGTGCCAGCAGAGACGATGCGGGGGGCATGAGTGAAAAACTGTTTTTT
D gene: TRBD1; V gene: TRBV6-5; clone size: NA; J gene: TRBJ2-7; CDR3 protein: CASSYGTGASPYEQYF; CDR3 DNA: TGTGCCAGCAGTTACGGGACAGGGGCGTCCCCCTACGAGCAGTACTTC
D gene: NA; V gene: TRBV5-6; clone size: few; J gene: TRBJ2-7; CDR3 protein: CASSQDWSSPEQYF; CDR3 DNA: TGTGCCAGCAGCCAAGACTGGAGTTCCCCCGAGCAGTACTTC
D gene: NA; V gene: TRBV19; clone size: NA; J gene: TRBJ2-7; CDR3 protein: CASSIAADSSYEQYF; CDR3 DNA: TGTGCCAGTAGTATAGCGGCAGACAGCTCCTACGAGCAGTACTTC
D gene: NA; V gene: TRBV7-2; clone size: NA; J gene: TRBJ1-1; CDR3 protein: CASSIAPQVLTEAFF; CDR3 DNA: TGTGCCAGCAGCATAGCTCCTCAGGTGTTAACTGAAGCTTTCTTT
D gene: TRBD2; V gene: TRBV30; clone size: NA; J gene: TRBJ2-5; CDR3 protein: CAGPGTRETQYF; CDR3 DNA: TGTGCCGGACCCGGGACTAGAGAGACCCAGTACTTC
D gene: NA; V gene: TRBV5-4; clone size: NA; J gene: TRBJ1-1; CDR3 protein: CASSLAGRARDTEAFF; CDR3 DNA: TGTGCCAGCAGCTTGGCCGGGCGGGCAAGGGACACTGAAGCTTTCTTT
D gene: NA; V gene: TRBV5-8; clone size: few; J gene: TRBJ1-2; CDR3 protein: CASSLSRVNGYTF; CDR3 DNA: TGTGCCAGCAGCTTGTCCAGGGTGAATGGCTACACCTTC
D gene: NA; V gene: TRBV6-5; clone size: NA; J gene: TRBJ1-1; CDR3 protein: CASVRALNTEAFF; CDR3 DNA: TGTGCCAGCGTAAGGGCTTTGAACACTGAAGCTTTCTTT
D gene: TRBD2; V gene: TRBV11-2; clone size: NA; J gene: TRBJ2-3; CDR3 protein: CASSLKSGGYTDTQYF; CDR3 DNA: TGTGCCAGCAGTTTAAAATCGGGAGGGTACACAGATACGCAGTATTTT
D gene: NA; V gene: TRBV27; clone size: NA; J gene: TRBJ2-7; CDR3 protein: CASSPSTGPYEQYF; CDR3 DNA: TGTGCCAGCAGTCCTTCGACAGGTCCCTACGAGCAGTACTTC
D gene: TRBD2; V gene: TRBV9; clone size: NA; J gene: TRBJ2-3; CDR3 protein: CASSVVSGGRDTQYF; CDR3 DNA: TGTGCCAGCAGCGTAGTGTCGGGGGGGCGAGATACGCAGTATTTT
D gene: TRBD1; V gene: TRBV5-1; clone size: NA; J gene: TRBJ2-1; CDR3 protein: CASSSLQTGGLVDDQFF; CDR3 DNA: TGCGCCAGCAGCTCACTACAGACAGGGGGTTTGGTCGATGATCAGTTCTTC
D gene: NA; V gene: TRBV4-1; clone size: NA; J gene: TRBJ2-1; CDR3 protein: CASSLRRDPPLDNEQFF; CDR3 DNA: TGCGCCAGCAGCCTACGACGGGACCCCCCACTCGACAATGAGCAGTTCTTC
D gene: NA; V gene: TRBV28; clone size: NA; J gene: TRBJ2-6; CDR3 protein: CASSLPGGGGSGANVLTF; CDR3 DNA: TGTGCCAGCAGCCTGCCGGGTGGCGGTGGCTCTGGGGCCAACGTCCTGACTTTC
D gene: TRBD1; V gene: TRBV6-5; clone size: medium-sized; J gene: TRBJ2-5; CDR3 protein: CASSPSGTAPETQYF; CDR3 DNA: TGTGCCAGCAGCCCATCCGGGACAGCCCCAGAGACCCAGTACTTC
D gene: NA; V gene: TRBV19; clone size: few; J gene: TRBJ2-1; CDR3 protein: CASSIDLGPLGEQFF; CDR3 DNA: TGTGCCAGTAGTATAGATCTGGGCCCCTTGGGTGAGCAGTTCTTC
D gene: NA; V gene: TRBV19; clone size: NA; J gene: TRBJ2-3; CDR3 protein: CASSIGGIRTDTQYF; CDR3 DNA: TGTGCCAGTAGTATTGGAGGGATACGCACAGATACGCAGTATTTT
D gene: NA; V gene: TRBV18; clone size: NA; J gene: TRBJ2-5; CDR3 protein: CASSSQETQYF; CDR3 DNA: TGTGCCAGCTCATCCCAAGAGACCCAGTACTTC
D gene: NA; V gene: TRBV18; clone size: NA; J gene: TRBJ1-4; CDR3 protein: CASSLQGGREKLFF; CDR3 DNA: TGTGCCAGCTCTCTACAGGGAGGGCGGGAAAAACTGTTTTTT
D gene: TRBD1; V gene: TRBV18; clone size: NA; J gene: TRBJ2-5; CDR3 protein: CASSRTAGTGHETQYF; CDR3 DNA: TGTGCCAGCTCACGAACCGCCGGGACAGGGCACGAGACCCAGTACTTC
D gene: NA; V gene: TRBV5-6; clone size: NA; J gene: TRBJ2-7; CDR3 protein: CASSFGSSYEQYF; CDR3 DNA: TGTGCCAGCAGCTTTGGGAGCTCCTACGAGCAGTACTTC
D gene: NA; V gene: TRBV5-6; clone size: few; J gene: TRBJ1-2; CDR3 protein: CASSFGPDYGYTF; CDR3 DNA: TGTGCCAGCAGCTTTGGCCCGGACTATGGCTACACCTTC
D gene: TRBD1; V gene: TRBV4-2; clone size: NA; J gene: TRBJ2-7; CDR3 protein: CASSQTGTGGFEQYF; CDR3 DNA: TGTGCCAGCAGCCAAACCGGGACAGGGGGATTCGAGCAGTACTTC
D gene: NA; V gene: TRBV7-3; clone size: NA; J gene: TRBJ1-4; CDR3 protein: CASSRGGYEKLFF; CDR3 DNA: TGTGCCAGCAGCCGTGGGGGATACGAAAAACTGTTTTTT
D gene: TRBD1; V gene: TRBV6-1; clone size: NA; J gene: TRBJ2-7; CDR3 protein: CATRSRDRVNEQYF; CDR3 DNA: TGTGCCACCCGATCGCGGGACAGGGTCAACGAGCAGTACTTC
D gene: NA; V gene: TRBV5-4; clone size: NA; J gene: TRBJ2-7; CDR3 protein: CASRLGVTYEQYF; CDR3 DNA: TGTGCCAGCAGGCTAGGGGTAACCTACGAGCAGTACTTC
D gene: NA; V gene: TRBV6-5; clone size: NA; J gene: TRBJ2-3; CDR3 protein: CASSRTADGTDTQYF; CDR3 DNA: TGTGCCAGCAGCAGGACAGCTGACGGGACAGATACGCAGTATTTT
D gene: TRBD2; V gene: TRBV6-1; clone size: NA; J gene: TRBJ2-7; CDR3 protein: CASSERIAGGYEQYF; CDR3 DNA: TGTGCCAGCAGTGAAAGGATAGCGGGAGGCTACGAGCAGTACTTC
D gene: NA; V gene: TRBV6-6; clone size: NA; J gene: TRBJ2-5; CDR3 protein: CASSYTGGPQETQYF; CDR3 DNA: TGTGCCAGCAGTTACACGGGGGGCCCCCAAGAGACCCAGTACTTC
D gene: NA; V gene: TRBV29-1; clone size: NA; J gene: TRBJ1-3; CDR3 protein: CSSSSGNTIYF; CDR3 DNA: TGCAGTAGTAGCTCTGGAAACACCATATATTTT
D gene: NA; V gene: TRBV27; clone size: NA; J gene: TRBJ2-7; CDR3 protein: CASSFQRAYEQYF; CDR3 DNA: TGTGCCAGCAGTTTCCAGCGTGCCTACGAGCAGTACTTC
D gene: NA; V gene: TRBV19; clone size: NA; J gene: TRBJ2-3; CDR3 protein: CATTIKATSTDTQYF; CDR3 DNA: TGTGCCACCACAATAAAGGCGACTAGCACAGATACGCAGTATTTT
D gene: NA; V gene: TRBV30; clone size: NA; J gene: TRBJ2-7; CDR3 protein: CAWSVLELVYF; CDR3 DNA: TGTGCCTGGAGTGTACTAGAACTAGTGTACTTC
D gene: NA; V gene: TRBV6-1; clone size: NA; J gene: TRBJ2-3; CDR3 protein: CASTSGYTDTQYF; CDR3 DNA: TGTGCCAGCACCAGCGGGTACACAGATACGCAGTATTTT
D gene: NA; V gene: TRBV18; clone size: few; J gene: TRBJ2-7; CDR3 protein: CASSASSYEQYF; CDR3 DNA: TGTGCCAGCTCAGCGAGCTCCTACGAGCAGTACTTC
D gene: NA; V gene: TRBV6-6; clone size: NA; J gene: TRBJ1-1; CDR3 protein: CASSYSQGLLEAFF; CDR3 DNA: TGTGCCAGCAGTTACTCGCAGGGGTTGTTGGAAGCTTTCTTT
D gene: NA; V gene: TRBV6-5; clone size: once; J gene: TRBJ1-1; CDR3 protein: CASSHRKSMNTEAFF; CDR3 DNA: TGTGCCAGCAGTCACCGAAAATCTATGAACACTGAAGCTTTCTTT
D gene: NA; V gene: TRBV9; clone size: NA; J gene: TRBJ2-7; CDR3 protein: CASSVAQDYYEQYF; CDR3 DNA: TGTGCCAGCAGCGTGGCACAGGATTATTACGAGCAGTACTTC
D gene: NA; V gene: TRBV9; clone size: NA; J gene: TRBJ1-2; CDR3 protein: CASSPGGIPRNGYTF; CDR3 DNA: TGTGCCAGCAGCCCCGGGGGGATCCCTAGGAATGGCTACACCTTC
D gene: TRBD1; V gene: TRBV28; clone size: NA; J gene: TRBJ2-7; CDR3 protein: CASSLWWGQTLEQYF; CDR3 DNA: TGTGCCAGCAGTTTATGGTGGGGACAGACCCTCGAGCAGTACTTC